Following are 30 T cell receptor beta chains from one sample sequenced in a study of identical twins. TCRdb called the 5' RACE reads again in MiXCR, with one record for every CDR3 protein. This table has 1.5 million to 2 million distinct CDR3 sequences, less than 35% appearing once. The sequencing input was cord blood. The origin of the receptors is a newborn girl in good health.

V and J are TRBV4-2 and TRBJ1-2; a weak D match, TRBD1 (5 bases). Trimming stripped 4 bases from V and 8 bases from J, with 20 bases between. CDR3 length: 15 residues. The germline gives CDR1 LGHNA, CDR2 YNFKEQ. CDR3 nucleotides: TGTGCCAGCAGCCCCCGAGACGGGGCGGGTCTCGGCTACACCTTC. It codes for CASSPRDGAGLGYTF.

CDR3 in DNA: TGTGCCTCATGGACAGCGAGCTCCTATAATTCACCCCTCCACTTT. Translation gives CASWTASSYNSPLHF. The chain recombines TRBV6-6 with TRBJ1-6; D is perhaps TRBD1 (6 bases). Germline loops: CDR1 MNHNY, CDR2 SVGAGI (reference sequence). Deletions cut 11 bases from V and 0 bases from J, with 14 bases between. The CDR3 extends over 15 amino acids.

This clonotype appeared a few times. The chain employs TRBV24-1 and TRBJ2-5; 9 bases match TRBD1. The CDR3 runs 15 residues. The J segment lost 5 bases and the V segment lost 2 bases, leaving 5 bases of the junction unmatched. Germline CDR1 and CDR2: KGHDR and SFDVKD. In DNA form, the CDR3 reads TGTGCCACCAGTGATTCTCGGGACAGGGTGGAGACCCAGTACTTC. Protein product: CATSDSRDRVETQYF.

This clonotype appeared many times. Its ends do not fully match the called genes, so a read error is possible. The chain has TRBV7-9 and TRBJ2-3; TRBD2 matches at 10 bases. CDR3 length: 16 amino acids. CDR1 is SEHNR and CDR2 is FQNEAQ in the germline V gene (reference sequence). For the CDR3, the DNA is TGCGCCAGCAGCCCCCTAGCGGGGGTTTCCACAGATACGCAGTATTTT. Protein: CASSPLAGVSTDTQYF.

In DNA, the CDR3 is TGTGCCAGCAATCCCCAGGGTGGCAATCAGCCCCAGCATTTT. Translation gives CASNPQGGNQPQHF. The chain is built from TRBV2 and TRBJ1-5; the D gene is possibly TRBD1 (5 bases). The V end was cut by 7 bases, the J end by 2 bases, with 12 bases between. The V gene's germline CDR1 is SNHLY and CDR2 FYNNEI. This CDR3 contains 14 residues.

This clonotype was observed many times. The chain employs TRBV27 and TRBJ1-2; D is ambiguous. V lost 0 bases, J lost 4 bases, and 6 bases lay in between. The CDR3 consists of 13 residues. Germline V gene lookup returns CDR1 MNHEY and CDR2 SMNVEV (reference sequence). The CDR3 coding sequence is TGTGCCAGCAGTTTATCCCGTTCCTATGGCTACACCTTC. Its protein is CASSLSRSYGYTF.

The chain recombines TRBV7-6 with TRBJ2-3; 9 nucleotides align to TRBD2. The CDR3 loop spans 17 amino acids. Per the germline V gene, CDR1 is SGHVS and CDR2 is FNYEAQ. The junction had 7 bases not matched to a gene; V was cut back by 1 base and J by 2 bases. The CDR3 nucleotides are TGTGCCAGCAGCTTAGTGGCTAGCGGGATCCCCACAGATACGCAGTATTTT. This translates into CASSLVASGIPTDTQYF.

This clonotype has more than one count but fewer than ten. CDR3 nucleotides: TGTGCCAGCAGTGGGACAGGGCCTTTGAACACTGAAGCTTTCTTT. Its translation is CASSGTGPLNTEAFF. The V and J genes are TRBV6-1 and TRBJ1-1; 8 bases are shared with TRBD1. The V gene end was trimmed by 4 bases and the J gene end by 0 bases; junction bases not matched to a gene: 4. Germline CDR1 and CDR2: MNHNS and SASEGT. There are 15 residues in the CDR3.

The genes are TRBV5-1 and TRBJ1-1, with D perhaps TRBD1 (6 bases). This CDR3 contains 15 residues. The V gene lost 4 bases and the J gene lost 4 bases, with 17 bases spanning the gap. Germline CDR1 reads SGHRS; CDR2 reads YFSETQ. CDR3 amino acids: CASSPGGRGSTEAFF. As DNA, the CDR3 is TGCGCCAGCAGCCCCGGGGGCAGGGGAAGCACTGAAGCTTTCTTT.

Many counts were recorded for this clonotype. The chain recombines TRBV4-2 with TRBJ1-2; D remains unclear. Germline V gives CDR1 LGHNA, CDR2 YNFKEQ. The CDR3 spans 13 residues. V lost 0 bases and J lost 4, with 6 bases in between. The DNA for the CDR3 is TGTGCCAGCAGCCAAGAAAGGGCCTATGGCTACACCTTC. Encoded protein: CASSQERAYGYTF.

The rearrangement joins TRBV15 to TRBJ2-1; a possible D gene is TRBD1 (6 bases). The CDR3 covers 15 residues. V lost 3 bases, J lost 10 bases, and 19 bases lay in between. Germline V gives CDR1 LNHNV, CDR2 YYDKDF (reference sequence). The CDR3 DNA reads TGTGCCACCAGCAGGGCAGGGGAAGCCTCCTACGAGCAGTTCTTC. Translated, it gives CATSRAGEASYEQFF.

This clonotype was seen only a few times. This chain links TRBV6-5 with TRBJ1-2; D is ambiguous. The CDR3 extends over 14 amino acids. Trimming shortened V by 4 bases and J by 1 base, and 10 bases separated the two germline ends. Germline V CDR1 and CDR2: MNHEY, SVGAGI. CDR3 residues: CASSSPDGNYGYTF. The CDR3 nucleotides read TGTGCCAGCAGTTCCCCCGACGGTAACTATGGCTACACCTTC.

This clonotype was detected a few times. This rearrangement joins TRBV28 to TRBJ1-2, with D uncertain. The ends were cut back, 2 bases at V and 0 bases at J, with 7 bases in the middle. The CDR3 has 14 residues. Per the germline V gene, CDR1 is MDHEN and CDR2 is SYDVKM. The CDR3 DNA is TGTGCCAGCAGTTTAATCGCAGCTAACTATGGCTACACCTTC. It encodes CASSLIAANYGYTF.

In this sample, this clonotype turned up a few times. The gene calls are TRBV3-1 and TRBJ2-4; D is tentatively TRBD1 or TRBD2 (5 bases each). V was shortened by 4 bases and J by 4 bases, with 11 bases between the two germline ends. The CDR3 is 14 amino acids. Germline lookup yields CDR1 LGHDT and CDR2 YNNKEL (reference sequence). The CDR3 DNA follows: TGTGCCAGCAGCCGAGGGACGGTGAAAAACATTCAGTACTTC. This codes for CASSRGTVKNIQYF.

The sample holds a few counts of this clonotype. The V call is TRBV10-3, the J call TRBJ2-5; D is uncertain. The V gene's germline CDR1 is ENHRY and CDR2 SYGVKD. The CDR3 consists of 12 residues. With 8 bases removed from V and 1 base from J, the gap between germline ends came to 8 bases. CDR3 loop: CAIAAVQETQYF. CDR3 in DNA: TGTGCCATCGCGGCAGTCCAAGAGACCCAGTACTTC.

This chain uses TRBV20-1 with TRBJ2-1; 9 bases are shared with TRBD2. The better agreement between TRBJ2-7 and the DNA end casts doubt on the J call. Per germline, CDR1 DFQATT and CDR2 SNEGSKA (reference sequence). The CDR3 is 14 residues long. CDR3 DNA sequence: TGCAGTGCTAGAGATCGGCGGGAGGGAAATGAGCAGTACTTC. The encoded protein is CSARDRREGNEQYF.

There are a few counts of this clonotype. The V call is TRBV6-5, the J call TRBJ2-4; the D is unclear. Germline CDR1 MNHEY, CDR2 SVGAGI. CDR3 length: 17 residues. Trimming stripped 0 bases from V and 6 bases from J, with 18 bases between. Written as DNA, the CDR3 is TGTGCCAGCAGTTACTCGTTTCCCCCCAGGAGTGGAAACATTCAGTACTTC. This gives the protein CASSYSFPPRSGNIQYF.

This clonotype has more than one count but fewer than ten. The rearrangement uses TRBV7-2 and TRBJ2-2; D gene ambiguous. The germline V gene encodes CDR1 SGHTA and CDR2 FQGNSA. The CDR3 extends over 14 amino acids. V shed 5 bases and J shed 4 bases, with 11 bases lying between them. The CDR3 here is CASSLNPSTGELFF. CDR3 DNA: TGTGCCAGCAGCCTAAACCCTAGCACCGGGGAGCTGTTTTTT.

The CDR3 DNA reads as TGTGCCAGTAGGACAGGGGGCGCCTACAATGAGCAGTTCTTC. It encodes CASRTGGAYNEQFF. V gene TRBV19 combines with J gene TRBJ2-1, with 10 bases matching TRBD1. This CDR3 contains 14 residues. The germline CDR1 and CDR2 sequences are LNHDA and SQIVND (reference sequence). The V segment lost 6 bases and the J segment 2 bases; nucleotides outside the gene matches: 1.

J is TRBJ1-3 and V is TRBV4-2; no firm D call. Trimming left V 4 bases short and J 0 bases short, with 16 bases between. The length of the CDR3 is 17 residues. Germline V gives CDR1 LGHNA, CDR2 YNFKEQ. For the CDR3, the DNA is TGTGCCAGCAGCCGCAACAAACAGCGATTCTCTGGAAACACCATATATTTT. Protein: CASSRNKQRFSGNTIYF.

The rearrangement joins TRBV27 to TRBJ2-1; 7 bases align to TRBD2. V shed 1 base, J shed 6 bases, and the junction held 12 bases outside the gene matches. The CDR3 contains 17 residues. Looked up from germline, CDR1 is MNHEY and CDR2 is SMNVEV (reference sequence). The CDR3 is CASSLYPRVGEGNEQFF. The DNA of the CDR3 is TGTGCCAGCAGTTTATACCCCCGGGTAGGGGAGGGCAATGAGCAGTTCTTC.

This clonotype was recorded a few times. The chain is built from TRBV5-5 and TRBJ2-1, with 9 bases matching TRBD2. Trimming at V came to 2 bases and at J to 7 bases, leaving 4 bases not matched to a gene. Germline V gene data show CDR1 as SGHKS and CDR2 as YYEKEE (reference sequence). The CDR3 consists of 14 residues. In nucleotides, the CDR3 is TGTGCCAGCAGCTTACTAGCGGGCCTAAATGAGCAGTTCTTC. Protein product: CASSLLAGLNEQFF.

The gene calls are TRBV20-1 and TRBJ1-5; weak D call: TRBD1 (6 bases). V gave up 1 base and J gave up 2 bases, with 9 bases separating them. CDR1 is DFQATT, CDR2 SNEGSKA, per germline (reference sequence). This CDR3 comprises 14 residues. The CDR3 nucleotides are TGCAGTGCTAGAGTTGGACAGCGCAATCAGCCCCAGCATTTT. It encodes CSARVGQRNQPQHF.

In this sample, this clonotype turned up a few times. The J gene is TRBJ2-3, the V gene TRBV4-2, with 9 nucleotides matching TRBD2. The CDR3 runs 16 residues. Germline V gives CDR1 LGHNA, CDR2 YNFKEQ. The trim removed 3 bases at V and 2 bases at J, leaving 6 bases unmatched. The CDR3 DNA sequence: TGTGCCAGCAGCCAGGGACTAGCAGCAAACACAGATACGCAGTATTTT. It translates to CASSQGLAANTDTQYF.

The rearrangement joins TRBV20-1 to TRBJ2-1, with D unclear. The J call may be mistaken, given a closer DNA end match to TRBJ2-7. Per germline, CDR1 DFQATT and CDR2 SNEGSKA (reference sequence). This CDR3 has 15 residues. CDR3 loop: CSARKALSSYNEQYF. As DNA, the CDR3 is TGCAGTGCTAGAAAAGCGCTGAGCTCCTACAATGAGCAGTACTTC.

This clonotype was seen a handful of times. The V gene is TRBV12-3 or TRBV12-4, the J gene TRBJ1-1; no clear D. The CDR3 length is 14 residues. The V gene lost 3 bases and the J gene lost 0 bases, with 8 bases spanning the gap. DNA for the CDR3: TGTGCCAGCAGTTTTAGGCGTATGAACACTGAAGCTTTCTTT. It is translated as CASSFRRMNTEAFF.

This clonotype has a handful of counts. The gene calls are TRBV9 and TRBJ2-4; 8 bases are a match to TRBD1. Matching the DNA end better, TRBJ2-7 makes the J call doubtful. The V gene's germline CDR1 is SGDLS and CDR2 YYNGEE. The CDR3 is 14 residues long. CDR3 sequence reads: CASSVAGGGYEQYF. CDR3 nucleotides: TGTGCCAGCAGCGTAGCAGGGGGCGGGTACGAGCAGTACTTC.

The gene calls are TRBV7-8 and TRBJ1-1, with D possibly being TRBD1 (5 bases). Germline loops: CDR1 SGHVS, CDR2 FQNEAQ. This CDR3 region has 16 residues. Trimming took 4 bases from V and 2 from J, leaving 17 bases between them. CDR3 sequence reads: CASSSAAAQDNTEAFF. CDR3 bases: TGTGCCAGCAGCTCGGCGGCGGCACAGGACAACACTGAAGCTTTCTTT.

The chain uses TRBV29-1 and TRBJ1-5; D is unresolved. Germline V CDR1 and CDR2: SQVTM, ANQGSEA. The V end lost 8 bases, the J end lost 0 bases, and 8 bases lay between the germline ends. There are 12 residues in the CDR3. Here the CDR3 reads CSTKNSNQPQHF. The DNA of the CDR3 is TGCAGCACAAAAAATAGCAATCAGCCCCAGCATTTT.

This clonotype has more than one count but fewer than ten. V gene TRBV28 combines with J gene TRBJ1-2; D unclear. This CDR3 has 14 amino acids. Germline V gives CDR1 MDHEN, CDR2 SYDVKM. V was trimmed by 5 bases and J by 0 bases, leaving 10 bases between them. CDR3 in DNA: TGTGCCAGCAGTCTTAGACCTACTAACTATGGCTACACCTTC. Translating gives CASSLRPTNYGYTF.